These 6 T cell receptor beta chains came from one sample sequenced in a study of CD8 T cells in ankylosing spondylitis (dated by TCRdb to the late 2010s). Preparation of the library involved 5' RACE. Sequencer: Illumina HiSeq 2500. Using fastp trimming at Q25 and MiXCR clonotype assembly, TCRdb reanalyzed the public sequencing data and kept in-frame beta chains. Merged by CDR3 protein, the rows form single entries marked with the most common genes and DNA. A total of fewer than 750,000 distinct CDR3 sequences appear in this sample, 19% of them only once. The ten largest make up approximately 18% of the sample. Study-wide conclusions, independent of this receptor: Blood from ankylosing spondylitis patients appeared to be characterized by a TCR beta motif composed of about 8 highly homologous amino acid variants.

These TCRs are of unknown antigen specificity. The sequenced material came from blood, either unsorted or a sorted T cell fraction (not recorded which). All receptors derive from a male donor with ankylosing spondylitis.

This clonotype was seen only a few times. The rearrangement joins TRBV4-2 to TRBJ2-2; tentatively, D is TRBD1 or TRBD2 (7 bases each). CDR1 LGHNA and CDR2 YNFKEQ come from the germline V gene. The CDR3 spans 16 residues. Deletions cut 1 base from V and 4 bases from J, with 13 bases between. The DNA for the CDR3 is TGTGCCAGCAGCCAAGGGGCAGGGGGGGTCACCGGGGAGCTGTTTTTT. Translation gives CASSQGAGGVTGELFF.

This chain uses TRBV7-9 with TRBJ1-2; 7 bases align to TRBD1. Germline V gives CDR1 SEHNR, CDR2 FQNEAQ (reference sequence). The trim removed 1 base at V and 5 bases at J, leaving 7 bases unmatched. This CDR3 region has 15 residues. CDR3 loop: CASSLEQGPPYGYTF. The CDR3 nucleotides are TGTGCCAGCAGCTTAGAACAGGGGCCTCCATATGGCTACACCTTC.

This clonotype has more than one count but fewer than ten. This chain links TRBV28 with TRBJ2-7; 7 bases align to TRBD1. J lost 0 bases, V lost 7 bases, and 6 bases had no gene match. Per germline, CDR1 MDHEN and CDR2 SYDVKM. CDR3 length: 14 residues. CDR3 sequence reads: CASNRGLTSYEQYF. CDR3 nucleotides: TGTGCCAGCAACAGGGGTCTAACCTCCTACGAGCAGTACTTC.

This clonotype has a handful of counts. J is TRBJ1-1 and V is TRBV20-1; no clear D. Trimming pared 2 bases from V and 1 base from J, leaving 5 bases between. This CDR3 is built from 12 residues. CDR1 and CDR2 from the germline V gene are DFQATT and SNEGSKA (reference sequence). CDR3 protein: CSARQTNTEAFF. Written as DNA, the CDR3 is TGCAGTGCTAGACAGACGAACACTGAAGCTTTCTTT.

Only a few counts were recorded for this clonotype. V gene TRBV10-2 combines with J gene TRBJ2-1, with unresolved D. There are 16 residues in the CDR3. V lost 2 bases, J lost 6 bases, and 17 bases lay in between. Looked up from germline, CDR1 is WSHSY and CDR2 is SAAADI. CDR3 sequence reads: CASSENGFGFLNEQFF. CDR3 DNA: TGCGCCAGCAGTGAGAACGGTTTCGGGTTCCTCAATGAGCAGTTCTTC.

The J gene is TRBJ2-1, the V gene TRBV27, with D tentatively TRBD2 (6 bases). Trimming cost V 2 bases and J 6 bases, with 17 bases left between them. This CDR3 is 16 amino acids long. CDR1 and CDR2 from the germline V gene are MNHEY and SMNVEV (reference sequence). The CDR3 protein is CASSLMGGSGFNEQFF. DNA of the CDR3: TGTGCCAGCAGTTTAATGGGGGGTAGCGGCTTCAATGAGCAGTTCTTC.